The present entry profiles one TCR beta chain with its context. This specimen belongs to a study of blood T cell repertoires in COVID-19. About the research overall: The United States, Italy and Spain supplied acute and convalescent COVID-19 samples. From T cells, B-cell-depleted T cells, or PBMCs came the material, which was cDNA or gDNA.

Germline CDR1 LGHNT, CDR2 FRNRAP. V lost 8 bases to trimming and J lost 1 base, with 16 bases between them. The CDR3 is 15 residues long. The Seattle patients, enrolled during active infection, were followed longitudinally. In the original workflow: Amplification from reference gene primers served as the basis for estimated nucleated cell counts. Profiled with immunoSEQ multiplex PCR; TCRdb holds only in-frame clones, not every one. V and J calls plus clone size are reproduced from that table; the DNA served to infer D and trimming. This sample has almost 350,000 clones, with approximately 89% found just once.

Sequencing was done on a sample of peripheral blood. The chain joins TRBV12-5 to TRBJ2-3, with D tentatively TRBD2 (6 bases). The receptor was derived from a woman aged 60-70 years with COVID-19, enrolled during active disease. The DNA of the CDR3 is TGTGCTAGTCTCCTTGGGACTCCTCGCACAGATACGCAGTATTTT. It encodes CASLLGTPRTDTQYF.